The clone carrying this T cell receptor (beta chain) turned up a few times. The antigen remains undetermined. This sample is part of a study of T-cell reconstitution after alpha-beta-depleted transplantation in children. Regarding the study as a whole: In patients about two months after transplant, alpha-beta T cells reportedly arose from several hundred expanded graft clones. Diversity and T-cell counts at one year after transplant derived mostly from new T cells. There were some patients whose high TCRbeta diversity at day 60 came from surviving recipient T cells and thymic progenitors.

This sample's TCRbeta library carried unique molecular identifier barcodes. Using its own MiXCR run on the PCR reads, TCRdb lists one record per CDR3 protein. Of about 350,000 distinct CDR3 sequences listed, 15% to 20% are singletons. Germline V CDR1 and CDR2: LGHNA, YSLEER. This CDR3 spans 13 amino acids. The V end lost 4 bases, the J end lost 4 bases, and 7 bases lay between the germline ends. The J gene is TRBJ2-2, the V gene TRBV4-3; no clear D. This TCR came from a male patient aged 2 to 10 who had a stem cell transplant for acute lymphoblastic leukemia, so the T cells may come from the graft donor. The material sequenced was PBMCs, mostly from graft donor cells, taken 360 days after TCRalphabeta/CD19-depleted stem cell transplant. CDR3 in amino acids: CASSPMGTGELFF. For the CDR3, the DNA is TGCGCCAGCAGCCCCATGGGCACCGGGGAGCTGTTTTTT.